These 3 T cell receptor beta chains were all obtained from the same sample, sequenced in a study of blood T cell repertoires in COVID-19. Generated by immunoSEQ multiplex PCR, the TCRdb table keeps only in-frame clones and is missing some. Of about 300,000 clones listed, 75% to 90% are singletons. The sample was peripheral blood. The origin of the receptors is a man aged 18-30 years with active or convalescent COVID-19.

The CDR3 here is CATSRGQGYGYTF. As DNA, the CDR3 is TGTGCCACCAGCAGAGGACAGGGTTACGGCTACACCTTC. V usage is TRBV15 and J usage is TRBJ1-2; TRBD1 matches at 7 bases. This CDR3 region has 13 residues. J gave up 8 bases and V 1 base, and 4 bases lay outside the gene matches. Germline lookup yields CDR1 LNHNV and CDR2 YYDKDF (reference sequence).

This chain's CDR3 is CASSIALTGDLEAFF. The CDR3 DNA reads as TGTGCCAGTAGTATAGCCCTGACAGGGGACCTTGAAGCTTTCTTT. The rearrangement links TRBV19 to TRBJ1-1, with 8 bases that match TRBD1. Germline V lookup: CDR1 LNHDA, CDR2 SQIVND (reference sequence). Trimming removed 1 base from V and 7 bases from J; junction bases left unmatched: 8. The CDR3 is 15 residues long.

The chain links TRBV19 to TRBJ2-5; a weak D match, TRBD2 (5 bases). Looked up from germline, CDR1 is LNHDA and CDR2 is SQIVND (reference sequence). V dropped 6 bases and J dropped 5 bases, with 19 bases sitting between them. This CDR3 is built from 15 residues. CDR3 DNA sequence: TGTGCCAGTAGCCCATTTCTATCGGGGTCCGAGACCCAGTACTTC. Its protein is CASSPFLSGSETQYF.